These 29 T cell receptor beta chains originate from one sample sequenced in a study of shared clonotypes between healthy human individuals. TCRdb's copy holds only in-frame clones and misses some; the assay was immunoSEQ multiplex PCR. Among some 2,500,000 clones listed, over 85% were seen once. The sequencing sample was made of naive CD4+ T cells from PBMCs. Subset defined: CD45RA+ positively selected. The receptor set was obtained from a man aged 18 to 30 in good health. Some clones in this sample may be carry-over from other donors' samples.

The V call is TRBV28, the J call TRBJ2-1, with TRBD2 as a possible D gene (7 bases). The germline V gene encodes CDR1 MDHEN and CDR2 SYDVKM. V was cut by 6 bases and J by 7 bases, with 22 bases left in between. The CDR3 has 16 residues. The CDR3 bases are TGTGCCAGCAGCCAATCCGGGGGGATAAGGGGGAATGAGCAGTTCTTC. It codes for CASSQSGGIRGNEQFF.

V usage is TRBV7-3 and J usage is TRBJ2-2; 7 bases line up with TRBD2. The V and J ends lost 5 bases and 4 bases, in that order; junction bases with no gene match: 7. The germline V gene has CDR1 SGHTA and CDR2 FQGTGA. The CDR3 loop spans 15 amino acids. CDR3 amino acids: CASSPGLVSTGELFF. CDR3 DNA sequence: TGTGCCAGCAGCCCCGGACTAGTAAGCACCGGGGAGCTGTTTTTT.

The V and J genes are TRBV7-9 and TRBJ1-3; D ambiguous. Deletions cut 4 bases from V and 7 bases from J, with 11 bases between. Germline V lookup: CDR1 SEHNR, CDR2 FQNEAQ (reference sequence). There are 13 residues in the CDR3. In DNA, the CDR3 is TGTGCCAGCAGCTCCGAGCGAGGGAACACCATATATTTT. Translated: CASSSERGNTIYF.

This clone was observed a handful of times. This chain uses TRBV29-1 with TRBJ1-2; D unresolved. The V end was cut by 0 bases, the J end by 7 bases, with 0 bases between. The CDR3 extends over 9 amino acids. The germline V gene encodes CDR1 SQVTM and CDR2 ANQGSEA. This CDR3 is CSVEDGYTF. For the CDR3, the DNA is TGCAGCGTTGAAGATGGCTACACCTTC.

Comment on this clone: Other nucleotide sequences from this sample produce the same CDR3. J is TRBJ1-5 and V is TRBV7-9; 8 bases map to TRBD1. CDR1 SEHNR and CDR2 FQNEAQ come from the germline V gene (reference sequence). The CDR3 contains 14 residues. J lost 5 bases, V lost 5 bases, and 5 bases had no gene match. The chain's CDR3 is CASSSDRGHQPQHF. CDR3 DNA: TGTGCCAGCAGCAGCGACAGGGGACATCAGCCCCAGCATTTT.

Remarks on this clone: This sample also contains other DNA sequences that code for the same CDR3. The V call is TRBV5-4, the J call TRBJ2-3; D is unclear. The CDR3 has 11 amino acids. Germline CDR1 is SGHNT and CDR2 is YYREEE (reference sequence). The V gene lost 2 bases and the J gene lost 6 bases, with 4 bases spanning the gap. The CDR3 sequence: CASSLSDTQYF. CDR3 DNA: TGTGCCAGCAGCTTATCCGATACGCAGTATTTT.

The chain employs TRBV28 and TRBJ2-3; no reliable D call. V lost 1 base to trimming and J lost 3 bases, with 8 bases between them. The germline V gene encodes CDR1 MDHEN and CDR2 SYDVKM. The length of the CDR3 is 14 residues. The CDR3 protein is CASSLFAQTDTQYF. In DNA, the CDR3 is TGTGCCAGCAGTTTATTTGCCCAAACAGATACGCAGTATTTT.

This clone has only one observation. The chain has TRBV7-9 and TRBJ1-1, with 7 positions matching TRBD1. Germline lookup yields CDR1 SEHNR and CDR2 FQNEAQ (reference sequence). CDR3 size: 15 residues. Unmatched junction bases numbered 11, after V lost 5 bases and J lost 5 bases. The chain's CDR3 is CASSHRRAGGTEAFF. The CDR3 nucleotides are TGTGCCAGCAGCCACCGTAGGGCAGGGGGGACTGAAGCTTTCTTT.

Note on this clone: This sample also contains other DNA sequences that code for the same CDR3. The chain couples TRBV5-1 to TRBJ1-1; 7 bases are shared with TRBD1. V shed 5 bases and J 1 base; nucleotides not matched to a gene: 5. The CDR3 totals 14 residues. CDR1 and CDR2 (germline): SGHRS, YFSETQ. In DNA, the CDR3 is TGCGCCAGCAGTCCACAGGGGCGGAACACTGAAGCTTTCTTT. Amino acids: CASSPQGRNTEAFF.

V gene TRBV15 combines with J gene TRBJ1-2; D ambiguous. The CDR3 is 11 amino acids. V was shortened by 8 bases and J by 14 bases, with 18 bases between the two germline ends. Per germline, CDR1 LNHNV and CDR2 YYDKDF (reference sequence). CDR3 in amino acids: CATHGDSLYTF. The CDR3 nucleotides read TGTGCCACCCACGGGGATTCTCTCTATACCTTC.

The table lists this clone with a count of one. V usage is TRBV7-3 and J usage is TRBJ2-1, with TRBD2 identical over 8 bases. V shed 1 base, J shed 4 bases, and the junction held 12 bases outside the gene matches. The CDR3 sequence is 18 residues long. Per germline, CDR1 SGHTA and CDR2 FQGTGA. CDR3 sequence reads: CASSLILGAGVRYNEQFF. In DNA form, the CDR3 reads TGTGCCAGCAGCTTAATATTGGGAGCGGGAGTACGTTACAATGAGCAGTTCTTC.

This chain links TRBV7-2 with TRBJ1-3, with 7 bases lining up with TRBD1. V gave up 5 bases and J gave up 6 bases; unmatched junction bases: 10. From germline, CDR1 is SGHTA and CDR2 FQGNSA. There are 15 residues in the CDR3. CDR3 loop: CASSLGGTDQNTIYF. CDR3 DNA: TGTGCCAGCAGCCTCGGCGGGACAGACCAAAACACCATATATTTT.

V is TRBV19 and J is TRBJ2-1; no definite D call. Germline lookup yields CDR1 LNHDA and CDR2 SQIVND (reference sequence). The V end was cut by 6 bases, the J end by 1 base, with 16 bases between. This CDR3 has 16 residues. CDR3 DNA sequence: TGTGCCAGTAGCAGTACAGTCATCCTATCCTACAATGAGCAGTTCTTC. It is translated as CASSSTVILSYNEQFF.

V gene TRBV11-2 combines with J gene TRBJ2-7, with D uncertain. Deletions cut 2 bases from V and 2 bases from J, with 13 bases between. CDR3 length equals 15 residues. Germline V gene data show CDR1 as SGHAT and CDR2 as FQNNGV. DNA of the CDR3: TGTGCCAGCAGCTTAAGGCGGTCAGGAGCCTACGAGCAGTACTTC. It specifies CASSLRRSGAYEQYF.

The rearrangement joins TRBV5-6 to TRBJ2-7, with 12 bases identical to TRBD1. Losses at the gene ends were 4 bases for V and 6 bases for J; bases not matched to a gene: 8. Germline CDR1 and CDR2: SGHDT and YYEEEE. This CDR3 has 15 amino acids. The CDR3 nucleotides read TGTGCCAGCAGCCGCCTGGGACAGGGGGCGGGCGAGCAGTACTTC. This translates into CASSRLGQGAGEQYF.

This sequence joins TRBV9 and TRBJ2-2, with D tentatively TRBD2 (7 bases). V was clipped by 4 bases and J by 4 bases, with 17 bases between them. The CDR3 is 16 residues long. From germline, CDR1 is SGDLS and CDR2 YYNGEE. The CDR3 DNA sequence: TGTGCCAGCAGCCAGGGAGGCGGGGGCAGCACCGGGGAGCTGTTTTTT. Translating gives CASSQGGGGSTGELFF.

The chain recombines TRBV7-3 with TRBJ2-5; 8 positions match TRBD1. Germline loops: CDR1 SGHTA, CDR2 FQGTGA. The CDR3 is 13 residues long. The J segment lost 4 bases and the V segment lost 5 bases, leaving 3 bases of the junction unmatched. The CDR3 here is CASSTGGGETQYF. CDR3 nucleotide sequence: TGTGCCAGCAGCACAGGGGGAGGAGAGACCCAGTACTTC.

The chain employs TRBV2 and TRBJ1-5; TRBD1 aligns across 7 bases. The junction had 10 bases not matched to a gene; V was cut back by 6 bases and J by 11 bases. The length of the CDR3 is 13 residues. CDR1 is SNHLY, CDR2 FYNNEI, per germline. DNA for the CDR3: TGTGCCAGCAGCGGGACAGTCTGGGGGACCCAGCATTTT. It translates to CASSGTVWGTQHF.

This clone was detected once. This chain joins TRBV27 and TRBJ2-7; a possible D gene is TRBD1 (7 bases). This CDR3 spans 14 amino acids. Germline V lookup: CDR1 MNHEY, CDR2 SMNVEV (reference sequence). Trimming stripped 3 bases from V and 6 bases from J, with 15 bases between. The CDR3 loop is CASSFSNRGGEQYF. In DNA, the CDR3 is TGTGCCAGCAGTTTTTCTAACAGGGGAGGCGAGCAGTACTTC.

On this clone: The same CDR3 arises from other DNA sequences in this sample as well. J is TRBJ1-5 and V is TRBV19, with 7 bases lining up with TRBD1. The CDR3 sequence is 14 residues long. Losses at the gene ends were 3 bases for V and 7 bases for J; bases not matched to a gene: 6. The germline V gene encodes CDR1 LNHDA and CDR2 SQIVND (reference sequence). The CDR3 nucleotides read TGTGCCAGTAGTATCAGACAGGGTGGGCAGCCCCAGCATTTT. This gives the protein CASSIRQGGQPQHF.

The chain uses TRBV29-1 and TRBJ2-3, with D hard to call. This CDR3 has 13 residues. Per germline, CDR1 SQVTM and CDR2 ANQGSEA. Trimming cost V 6 bases and J 3 bases, with 13 bases left between them. CDR3 nucleotides: TGCAGCGTCGCACGACTGGGGACAGATACGCAGTATTTT. This codes for CSVARLGTDTQYF.

The chain is built from TRBV14 and TRBJ1-5; no clear D. CDR1 and CDR2 (germline): SGHDN, FVKESK. The V gene lost 0 bases and the J gene lost 6 bases, with 6 bases spanning the gap. CDR3 length: 13 amino acids. The CDR3 nucleotides read TGTGCCAGCAGCCAAGATGTAGGTCAGCCCCAGCATTTT. Its translation is CASSQDVGQPQHF.

This clone showed up just once. This rearrangement joins TRBV30 to TRBJ1-5, with D hard to call. Germline loops: CDR1 GTSNPN, CDR2 SVGIG (reference sequence). This CDR3 is built from 13 residues. Trimming stripped 5 bases from V and 0 bases from J, with 8 bases between. CDR3 DNA: TGTGCCTGGGGGGAAGTTAGCAATCAGCCCCAGCATTTT. Translating it yields CAWGEVSNQPQHF.

In its sample, this clone was seen once. This chain connects TRBV5-1 to TRBJ2-7, with TRBD1 identical over 9 bases. In germline, CDR1 is SGHRS, CDR2 YFSETQ. This CDR3 is built from 14 residues. Trimming at V came to 2 bases and at J to 7 bases, leaving 7 bases not matched to a gene. Here the CDR3 DNA reads TGCGCCAGCAGCTTAGGACAGGGGACGGCTGAGCAGTACTTC. Residues: CASSLGQGTAEQYF. The variable domain in full, completed from reference TRBV5-1 and TRBJ2-7, reads KAGVTQTPRYLIKTRGQQVTLSCSPISGHRSVSWYQQTPGQGLQFLFEYFSETQRNKGNFPGRFSGRQFSNSRSEMNVSTLELGDSALYLCASSLGQGTAEQYFGPGTRLTVT.

V gene TRBV9 combines with J gene TRBJ2-7; 11 nucleotides match TRBD2. With V trimmed by 1 base and J by 3 bases, 6 bases remained unmatched. In germline, CDR1 is SGDLS, CDR2 YYNGEE. The CDR3 covers 16 residues. CDR3 region: CASSVLAGGLNYEQYF. The CDR3 DNA sequence: TGTGCCAGCAGCGTACTAGCGGGAGGCCTCAACTACGAGCAGTACTTC.

This chain connects TRBV5-1 to TRBJ2-1; 12 bases line up with TRBD2. V shed 2 bases, J shed 4 bases, and the junction held 7 bases outside the gene matches. The CDR3 contains 17 residues. The V gene's germline CDR1 is SGHRS and CDR2 YFSETQ. As DNA, the CDR3 is TGCGCCAGCAGCTTACCCCAGACTAGCGGGAGTTACAATGAGCAGTTCTTC. Its translation: CASSLPQTSGSYNEQFF.

CDR3 in DNA: TGTGCCAGTAGTATAGTGGCCAGGGCGAGGGAAGGACAAGAGACCCAGTACTTC. Translating gives CASSIVARAREGQETQYF. This chain uses TRBV19 with TRBJ2-5; D is possibly TRBD1 or TRBD2 (5 bases each). Germline-derived CDR1 and CDR2 are LNHDA and SQIVND (reference sequence). The ends were cut back, 1 base at V and 2 bases at J, with 20 bases in the middle. The CDR3 is made up of 18 amino acids.

The chain has TRBV28 and TRBJ1-3; D ambiguous. Germline loops: CDR1 MDHEN, CDR2 SYDVKM. V lost 8 bases and J lost 3, with 14 bases in between. The CDR3 is made up of 14 amino acids. The CDR3 DNA sequence: TGTGCCAGCGTGAGACGGAGCCTTGGAAACACCATATATTTT. The encoded protein is CASVRRSLGNTIYF.

With regard to this clone: This same CDR3 is encoded by further DNA sequences in the sample. This rearrangement joins TRBV11-1 to TRBJ2-5; D uncertain. The germline CDR1 and CDR2 sequences are SGHAT and FQDESV (reference sequence). CDR3 length: 12 residues. Trimming shortened V by 3 bases and J by 4 bases, and 6 bases separated the two germline ends. The CDR3 here is CASSLNRETQYF. Written as DNA, the CDR3 is TGTGCCAGCAGCTTGAACCGAGAGACCCAGTACTTC. Drawing the rest from reference TRBV11-1 and TRBJ2-5, the complete variable domain is EAEVAQSPRYKITEKSQAVAFWCDPISGHATLYWYRQILGQGPELLVQFQDESVVDDSQLPKDRFSAERLKGVDSTLKIQPAELGDSAMYLCASSLNRETQYFGPGTRLLVL.